This entry features one T cell receptor beta chain sequence. This receptor's antigen is unknown. Per-base qualities were not stored, and no clone one base away is much larger. Sequenced using an Illumina NovaSeq 6000. TCRalpha and TCRbeta cDNA libraries were built by 5'RACE with constant-segment primers, adding sample barcodes and unique molecular identifiers. Trizol reagent was used to extract RNA from every sample. The libraries were amplified in two PCR steps, and the second step added a second sample barcode and Illumina TruSeq adapters. Sequencing of the libraries was done on an Illumina NovaSeq, producing 2 x 150 bp paired-end reads. From the authors' description of their analysis: With migec v1.2.7, reads were demultiplexed and then collapsed into UMI-guided consensus sequences. Using mixcr v2.1.11, UMI consensuses were aligned to TRA and TRB V and J templates and then assembled into clonotypes. Expanded or contracted clonotypes were those called significant by both edgeR and NoisET, with noise models trained on biological replicates. For edgeR calls, the thresholds were a false discovery rate-adjusted p below 0.01 and a log2 fold-change of 1. As an exploratory analysis of dynamics, max-normalized trajectories of the 1000 most abundant clonotypes were examined with PCA combined with hierarchical clustering. Separately sequenced CD4+ and CD8+ repertoires were used to assign a CD4 or CD8 phenotype to each responding clone. Starting from the raw public reads, TCRdb applied fastp trimming at Q25, assembled clones with MiXCR and retained in-frame beta chains. Every distinct CDR3 protein forms one entry, paired with its most common genes and DNA. The V and J calls, along with clone size, are taken from TCRdb and not from the paper's own processing. This sample has about 340,000 distinct CDR3 sequences in its table, and about 16% of those were observed once. The top ten hold 20% to 25% of the sample.

V is reduced by 5 bases and J by 2 bases, leaving a spacing of 1 base between them. Based on the germline V gene, the CDR1 and CDR2 sequences are MNHEY and SVGEGT. Its CDR3 holds 12 amino acids, cysteine through phenylalanine. CDR3 DNA is the only sequence kept; it has 36 bases, read in frame from the first base. The data were taken from a study of T-cell memory formation after mild COVID-19 (dated by TCRdb to the early 2020s). In terms of the full investigation: Most TCR sequence clusters were specific to one of the two donors. Two young, previously healthy adult volunteers, one female and one male, were included in the cohort. Longitudinal TCRalpha and TCRbeta repertoire sequencing tracked T-cell clones expanding and contracting after mild COVID-19 in a couple of donors. On the study overall, not on this receptor specifically: From day 15 to 85, contracting clones showed balanced CD4/CD8 phenotypes, whereas a second wave of clones that expanded from day 15 to 37 leaned towards CD4+. The study covered only two mild cases, and larger cohorts including severe cases with pre-infection samples were considered necessary. SARS-CoV-2 specificity was not confirmed for the second-wave clones peaking on day 37. Contracting CD4+ clones were located mainly in the CM and EM memory subsets, whereas CD8+ clones were found to be enriched in EMRA. The detection of some responding clones in pre-infection memory suggests that pre-existing cross-reactive memory T cells joined the SARS-CoV-2 response.

PBMCs were isolated by Ficoll-Paque density gradient centrifugation. The sequence is built from TRBV6-2 or TRBV6-3 and TRBJ2-6, with no confidently assigned D gene. Sequenced sample: PBMCs or a T cell subset sorted from them (not recorded which). This receptor was obtained from a man aged 18 to 35 who had mild COVID-19 (a few samples of this study predate the infection). The sample titles of this study are shuffled in the database, so cell type and time point are left out; the donor was told from shared clones. CDR3 sequence: CASSTGANVLTF. The sequenced DNA is TGTGCCAGCAGTACTGGGGCCAACGTCCTGACTTTC.